These T cell receptor beta chains were read from a single sample in a study of monozygotic twins with inflammatory bowel disease. TCRdb reworked the 5' RACE reads into one entry per CDR3 protein, no DNA. The repertoire table contains 300,000 to 400,000 distinct CDR3 sequences. Source material: blood. These receptors all come from a human donor with ulcerative colitis or Crohn's disease, or a healthy co-twin of an affected twin (not recorded which). Both conserved end residues are part of each CDR3.

V gene: TRBV28
J gene: TRBJ2-3
CDR3 protein: CASGEAGATDTQYF

V gene: TRBV7-2
J gene: TRBJ2-7
CDR3 protein: CASSLVSVSSYEQYF

V gene: TRBV20-1
J gene: TRBJ2-1
CDR3 protein: CSARDPRLKYNEQFF

V gene: TRBV11-2
J gene: TRBJ2-7
CDR3 protein: CASSSTGLAAGEQYF

V gene: TRBV5-1
J gene: TRBJ2-7
CDR3 protein: CASRLGPGADYEQHF

V gene: TRBV4-3
J gene: TRBJ2-1
CDR3 protein: CASSQDRGVARQFF

V gene: TRBV6-5
J gene: TRBJ2-1
CDR3 protein: CASSLVAGEKGDEQFF

V gene: TRBV6-5
J gene: TRBJ1-5
CDR3 protein: CASSYKGTGGQPQHF

V gene: TRBV30
J gene: TRBJ2-3
CDR3 protein: CAWSVRLAGPDTQYF

V gene: TRBV12-3/TRBV12-4
J gene: TRBJ2-2
CDR3 protein: CASSPQHGGLGELFF

V gene: TRBV29-1
J gene: TRBJ1-1
CDR3 protein: CSVADGLVTEAFF

V gene: TRBV6-4
J gene: TRBJ1-6
CDR3 protein: CASSLRPTATGGSPLHF

V gene: TRBV27
J gene: TRBJ2-6
CDR3 protein: CASSLLTSGANVLTF

V gene: TRBV6-5
J gene: TRBJ2-7
CDR3 protein: CASKGLYEQYF

V gene: TRBV7-2
J gene: TRBJ2-1
CDR3 protein: CASSFHRGGSYNEQFF

V gene: TRBV18
J gene: TRBJ2-7
CDR3 protein: CASSPGQSFEQYF